This TCR beta chain was identified in a study of T-cell memory formation after mild COVID-19. Study-level background: TCR clusters were mostly confined to one donor each.

Study results and limitations: There was a balanced CD4/CD8 profile in clones contracting day 15 to 85, and later expanders leaned CD4+. Whether second-wave clones peaking at day 37 were SARS-CoV-2 specific went unconfirmed.

Constant-segment primers and 5'RACE yielded cDNA libraries for TCR alpha and TCR beta, each carrying sample barcodes and UMIs. TCRdb ran MiXCR on the 5' RACE reads and lists one entry per CDR3 protein. Here the sample spans a few hundred thousand distinct CDR3 sequences, approximately 21% being singletons. This clonotype was picked up a small number of times. Antigen: not known. Sequenced sample: PBMCs or a T cell subset sorted from them (not recorded which). The receptor was isolated from an adult woman who had mild COVID-19 (a few samples of this study predate the infection). Cell type and time point are not known.

The CDR3 protein is CASSQRHSGLQETQYF. The CDR3 bases are TGTGCCAGCAGCCAAAGGCATAGCGGGTTGCAAGAGACCCAGTACTTC. The rearrangement uses TRBV3-1 and TRBJ2-5, with 7 bases aligning to TRBD2. The V gene end was trimmed by 2 bases and the J gene end by 2 bases; junction bases not matched to a gene: 8. The V gene's germline CDR1 is LGHDT and CDR2 YNNKEL (reference sequence). This CDR3 region has 16 residues.